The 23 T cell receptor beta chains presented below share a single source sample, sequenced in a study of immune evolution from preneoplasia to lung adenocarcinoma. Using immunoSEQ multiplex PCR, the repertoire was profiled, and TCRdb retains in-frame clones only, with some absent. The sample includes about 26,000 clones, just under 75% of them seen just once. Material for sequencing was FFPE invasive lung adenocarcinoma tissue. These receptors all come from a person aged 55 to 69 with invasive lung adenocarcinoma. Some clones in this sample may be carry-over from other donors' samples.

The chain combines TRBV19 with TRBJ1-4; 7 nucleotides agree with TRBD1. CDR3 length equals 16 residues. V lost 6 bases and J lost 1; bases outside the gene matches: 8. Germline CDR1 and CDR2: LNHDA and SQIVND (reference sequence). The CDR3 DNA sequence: TGTGCCAGTAGAAGGGGACGACAGGGAACTAATGAAAAACTGTTTTTT. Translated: CASRRGRQGTNEKLFF.

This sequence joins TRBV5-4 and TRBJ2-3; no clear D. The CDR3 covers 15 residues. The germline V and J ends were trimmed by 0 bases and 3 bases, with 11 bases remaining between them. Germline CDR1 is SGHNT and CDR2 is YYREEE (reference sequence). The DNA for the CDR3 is TGTGCCAGCAGCTTGGGCCCCGTTGCTACAGATACGCAGTATTTT. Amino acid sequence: CASSLGPVATDTQYF.

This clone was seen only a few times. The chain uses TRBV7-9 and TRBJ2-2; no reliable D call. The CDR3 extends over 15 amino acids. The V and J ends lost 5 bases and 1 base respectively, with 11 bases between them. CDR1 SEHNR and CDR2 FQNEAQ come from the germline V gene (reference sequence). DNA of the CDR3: TGTGCCAGCAGCCAGGACGAGATGAACACCGGGGAGCTGTTTTTT. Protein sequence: CASSQDEMNTGELFF.

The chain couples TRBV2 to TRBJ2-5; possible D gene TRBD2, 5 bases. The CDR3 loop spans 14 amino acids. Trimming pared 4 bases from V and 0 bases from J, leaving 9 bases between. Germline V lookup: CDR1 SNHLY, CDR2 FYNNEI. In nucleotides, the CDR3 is TGTGCCAGCAGTGGACTACCGTACCAAGAGACCCAGTACTTC. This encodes CASSGLPYQETQYF.

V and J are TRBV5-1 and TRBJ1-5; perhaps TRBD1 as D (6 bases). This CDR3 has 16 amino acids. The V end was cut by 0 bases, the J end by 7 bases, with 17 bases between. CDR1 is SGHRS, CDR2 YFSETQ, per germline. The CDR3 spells CASSLEGRGAGQPQHF. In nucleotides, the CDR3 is TGCGCCAGCAGCTTGGAAGGTCGGGGGGCAGGGCAGCCCCAGCATTTT.

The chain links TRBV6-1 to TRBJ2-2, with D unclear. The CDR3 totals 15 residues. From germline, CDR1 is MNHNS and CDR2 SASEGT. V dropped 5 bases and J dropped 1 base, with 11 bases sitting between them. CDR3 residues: CASSPSVWNTGELFF. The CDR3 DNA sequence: TGTGCCAGCAGTCCCTCGGTCTGGAACACCGGGGAGCTGTTTTTT.

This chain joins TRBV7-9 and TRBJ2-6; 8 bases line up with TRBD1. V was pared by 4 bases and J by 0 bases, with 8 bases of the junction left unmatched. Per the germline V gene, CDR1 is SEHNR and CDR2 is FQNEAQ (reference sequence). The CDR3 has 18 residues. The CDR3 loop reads CASSSPGQEISGANVLTF. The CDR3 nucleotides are TGTGCCAGCAGCTCACCGGGACAGGAGATCTCTGGGGCCAACGTCCTGACTTTC. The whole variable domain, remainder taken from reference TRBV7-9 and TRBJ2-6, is DTGVSQNPRHKITKRGQNVTFRCDPISEHNRLYWYRQTLGQGPEFLTYFQNEAQLEKSRLLSDRFSAERPKGSFSTLEIQRTEQGDSAMYLCASSSPGQEISGANVLTFGAGSRLTVL.

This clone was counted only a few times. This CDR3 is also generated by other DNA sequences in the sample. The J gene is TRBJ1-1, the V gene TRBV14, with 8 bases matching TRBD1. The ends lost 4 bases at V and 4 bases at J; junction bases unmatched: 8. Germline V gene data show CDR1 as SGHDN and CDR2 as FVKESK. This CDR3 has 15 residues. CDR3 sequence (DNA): TGTGCCAGCAGCCGCGCCAGGGGGCCTGGCACTGAAGCTTTCTTT. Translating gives CASSRARGPGTEAFF.

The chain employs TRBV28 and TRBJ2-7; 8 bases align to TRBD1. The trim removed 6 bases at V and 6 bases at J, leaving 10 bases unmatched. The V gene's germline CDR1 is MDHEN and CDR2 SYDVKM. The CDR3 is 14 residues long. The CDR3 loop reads CASRGTGGSSEQYF. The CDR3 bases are TGTGCCAGCAGGGGGACAGGCGGATCATCCGAGCAGTACTTC.

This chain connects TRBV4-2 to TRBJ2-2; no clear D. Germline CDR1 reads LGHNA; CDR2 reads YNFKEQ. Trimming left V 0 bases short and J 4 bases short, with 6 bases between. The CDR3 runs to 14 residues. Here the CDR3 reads CASSQDWGTGELFF. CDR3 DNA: TGTGCCAGCAGCCAAGACTGGGGCACCGGGGAGCTGTTTTTT.

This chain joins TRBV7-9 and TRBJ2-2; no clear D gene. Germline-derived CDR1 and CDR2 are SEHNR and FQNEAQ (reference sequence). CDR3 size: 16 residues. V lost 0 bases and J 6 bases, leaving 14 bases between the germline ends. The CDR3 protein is CASSLAGRQWAGELFF. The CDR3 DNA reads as TGTGCCAGCAGCTTAGCGGGAAGGCAATGGGCCGGGGAGCTGTTTTTT. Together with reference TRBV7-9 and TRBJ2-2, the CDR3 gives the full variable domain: DTGVSQNPRHKITKRGQNVTFRCDPISEHNRLYWYRQTLGQGPEFLTYFQNEAQLEKSRLLSDRFSAERPKGSFSTLEIQRTEQGDSAMYLCASSLAGRQWAGELFFGEGSRLTVL.

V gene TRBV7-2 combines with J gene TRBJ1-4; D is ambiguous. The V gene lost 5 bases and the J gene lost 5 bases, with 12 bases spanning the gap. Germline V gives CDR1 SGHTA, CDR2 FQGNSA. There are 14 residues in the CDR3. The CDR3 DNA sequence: TGTGCCAGCAGCCCTGACGGGAGGAATGAAAAACTGTTTTTT. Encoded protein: CASSPDGRNEKLFF. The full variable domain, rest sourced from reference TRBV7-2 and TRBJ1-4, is GAGVSQSPSNKVTEKGKDVELRCDPISGHTALYWYRQSLGQGLEFLIYFQGNSAPDKSGLPSDRFSAERTGGSVSTLTIQRTQQEDSAVYLCASSPDGRNEKLFFGSGTQLSVL.

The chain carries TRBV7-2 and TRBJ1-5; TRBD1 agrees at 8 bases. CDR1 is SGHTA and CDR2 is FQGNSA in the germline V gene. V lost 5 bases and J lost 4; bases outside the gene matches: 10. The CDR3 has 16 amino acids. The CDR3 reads CASSHPQGAGNQPQHF. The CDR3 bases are TGTGCCAGCAGCCATCCCCAGGGGGCTGGGAATCAGCCCCAGCATTTT. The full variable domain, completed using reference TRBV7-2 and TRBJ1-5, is GAGVSQSPSNKVTEKGKDVELRCDPISGHTALYWYRQSLGQGLEFLIYFQGNSAPDKSGLPSDRFSAERTGGSVSTLTIQRTQQEDSAVYLCASSHPQGAGNQPQHFGDGTRLSIL.

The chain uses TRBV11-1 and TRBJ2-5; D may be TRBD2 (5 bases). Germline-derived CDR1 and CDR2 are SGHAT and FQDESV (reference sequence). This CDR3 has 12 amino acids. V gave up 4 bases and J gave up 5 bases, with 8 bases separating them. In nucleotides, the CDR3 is TGTGCCAGCAGCTCCGGGATGGAGACCCAGTACTTC. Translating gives CASSSGMETQYF.

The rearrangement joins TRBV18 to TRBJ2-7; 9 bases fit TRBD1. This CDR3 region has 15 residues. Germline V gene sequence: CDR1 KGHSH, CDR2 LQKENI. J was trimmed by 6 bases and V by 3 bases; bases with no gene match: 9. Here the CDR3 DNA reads TGTGCCAGCTCACCTCTGGGACAGGGAGGGCTCGAGCAGTACTTC. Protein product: CASSPLGQGGLEQYF.

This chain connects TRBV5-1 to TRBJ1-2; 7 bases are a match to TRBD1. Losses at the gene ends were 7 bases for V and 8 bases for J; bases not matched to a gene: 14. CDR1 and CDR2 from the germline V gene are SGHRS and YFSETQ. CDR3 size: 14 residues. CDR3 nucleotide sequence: TGCGCCAGCGCCATCGACAGGGCCTATGAAGGCTACACCTTC. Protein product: CASAIDRAYEGYTF.

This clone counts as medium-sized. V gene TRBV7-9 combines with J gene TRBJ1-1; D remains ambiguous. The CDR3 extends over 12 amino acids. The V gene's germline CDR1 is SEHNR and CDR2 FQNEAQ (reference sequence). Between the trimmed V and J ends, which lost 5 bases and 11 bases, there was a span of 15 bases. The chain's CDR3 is CASSPPAQTAFF. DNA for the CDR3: TGTGCCAGCAGCCCCCCAGCCCAGACGGCTTTCTTT.

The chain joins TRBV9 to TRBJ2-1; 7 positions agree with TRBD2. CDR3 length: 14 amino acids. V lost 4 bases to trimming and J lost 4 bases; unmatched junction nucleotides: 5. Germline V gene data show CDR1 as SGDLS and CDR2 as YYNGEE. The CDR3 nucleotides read TGTGCCAGCAGCTCCTACGGGGGGTACAATGAGCAGTTCTTC. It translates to CASSSYGGYNEQFF.

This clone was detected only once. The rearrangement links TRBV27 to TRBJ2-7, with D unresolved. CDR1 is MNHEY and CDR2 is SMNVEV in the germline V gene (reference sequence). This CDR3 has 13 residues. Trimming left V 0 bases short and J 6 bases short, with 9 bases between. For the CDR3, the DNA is TGTGCCAGCAGTTTATCGAACAGATTCGAGCAGTACTTC. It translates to CASSLSNRFEQYF.

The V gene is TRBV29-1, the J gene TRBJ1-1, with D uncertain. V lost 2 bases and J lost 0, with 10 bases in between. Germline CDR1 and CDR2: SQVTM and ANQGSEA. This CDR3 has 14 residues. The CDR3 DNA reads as TGCAGCGTTGAAAAGGAGGTAATGAACACTGAAGCTTTCTTT. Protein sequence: CSVEKEVMNTEAFF. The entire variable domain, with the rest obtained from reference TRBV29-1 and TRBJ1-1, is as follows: SAVISQKPSRDICQRGTSLTIQCQVDSQVTMMFWYRQQPGQSLTLIATANQGSEATYESGFVIDKFPISRPNLTFSTLTVSNMSPEDSSIYLCSVEKEVMNTEAFFGQGTRLTVV.

CDR3: CASTRDRGSDTQYF. CDR3 DNA: TGTGCCAGCACGAGGGACAGGGGGTCAGATACGCAGTATTTT. This chain connects TRBV7-9 to TRBJ2-3, with 11 nucleotides matching TRBD1. CDR3 length: 14 residues. Germline CDR1 SEHNR, CDR2 FQNEAQ (reference sequence). Trimming cost V 7 bases and J 4 bases; bases outside gene matches: 4. The variable domain in full, completed from reference TRBV7-9 and TRBJ2-3, reads DTGVSQNPRHKITKRGQNVTFRCDPISEHNRLYWYRQTLGQGPEFLTYFQNEAQLEKSRLLSDRFSAERPKGSFSTLEIQRTEQGDSAMYLCASTRDRGSDTQYFGPGTRLTVL.

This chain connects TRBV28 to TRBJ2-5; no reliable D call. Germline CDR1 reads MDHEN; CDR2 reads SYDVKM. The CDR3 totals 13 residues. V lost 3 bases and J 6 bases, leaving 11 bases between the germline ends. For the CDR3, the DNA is TGTGCCAGCAGTTTGTGGAGCGCAAAGACCCAGTACTTC. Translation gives CASSLWSAKTQYF.

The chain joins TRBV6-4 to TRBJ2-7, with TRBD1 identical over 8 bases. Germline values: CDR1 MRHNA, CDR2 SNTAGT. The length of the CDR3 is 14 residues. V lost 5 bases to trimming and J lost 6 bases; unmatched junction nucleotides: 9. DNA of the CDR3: TGTGCCAGCAGTTACGGGACAGGCTTTGGCGAGCAGTACTTC. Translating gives CASSYGTGFGEQYF.